The 30 T cell receptor beta chains below were found in one sample sequenced in a study of cytomegalovirus exposure and HLA in healthy donors. Primers for the PCR totalled 60 Vbeta and 13 Jbeta. Sequenced by immunoSEQ multiplex PCR; TCRdb stores in-frame clones only, minus some. The data show about 150,000 clones, with 80% seen just once and 1% held by the top ten. Material: PBMCs. These receptors all come from a woman in her 50s in good health and CMV-seropositive.

V and J are TRBV19 and TRBJ1-2; tentatively, D is TRBD1 (5 bases). V lost 6 bases to trimming and J lost 0 bases, with 11 bases between them. Germline V lookup: CDR1 LNHDA, CDR2 SQIVND (reference sequence). There are 14 residues in the CDR3. Written as DNA, the CDR3 is TGTGCCAGTAGCCGACAGCAATCTAACTATGGCTACACCTTC. This sequence encodes CASSRQQSNYGYTF.

The CDR3 spells CASSLMLAGSETQYF. The CDR3 bases are TGTGCCAGCAGCTTAATGCTAGCGGGTTCAGAGACCCAGTACTTC. V usage is TRBV7-9 and J usage is TRBJ2-5, with 8 bases that match TRBD2. The CDR3 length is 15 residues. Germline V CDR1 and CDR2: SEHNR, FQNEAQ (reference sequence). V dropped 2 bases and J dropped 4; count of bases not matched to a gene: 6.

The chain has TRBV7-9 and TRBJ1-2; D not resolved. Trimming left V 1 base short and J 5 bases short, with 11 bases between. Per the germline V gene, CDR1 is SEHNR and CDR2 is FQNEAQ (reference sequence). The CDR3 spans 14 residues. The CDR3 nucleotides are TGTGCCAGCAGCTTAGATCGGGATTTGTATGGCTACACCTTC. Translating it yields CASSLDRDLYGYTF.

Here the CDR3 reads CASSDDGLAGEQFF. CDR3 nucleotides: TGTGCCAGCAGTGACGATGGACTAGCGGGAGAGCAGTTCTTC. The chain links TRBV6-4 to TRBJ2-1; 12 bases map to TRBD2. Germline values: CDR1 MRHNA, CDR2 SNTAGT. The V gene end was trimmed by 2 bases and the J gene end by 10 bases; junction bases not matched to a gene: 3. There are 14 residues in the CDR3.

This clone was counted between two and nine times. V gene TRBV27 combines with J gene TRBJ2-2, with D perhaps matching TRBD1 (5 bases). CDR3 length: 12 amino acids. Between the trimmed V and J ends, which lost 6 bases and 3 bases, there was a span of 5 bases. Germline V CDR1 and CDR2: MNHEY, SMNVEV (reference sequence). The CDR3 region has the DNA TGTGCCAGCAGCAGGGACACCGGGGAGCTGTTTTTT. Its translation: CASSRDTGELFF.

This chain links TRBV28 with TRBJ1-1; D not certain. The CDR3 covers 13 residues. CDR1 and CDR2 from the germline V gene are MDHEN and SYDVKM. V lost 5 bases and J lost 0, with 7 bases in between. CDR3 nucleotide sequence: TGTGCCAGCAGTCCGGTTTTGAACACTGAAGCTTTCTTT. Translation gives CASSPVLNTEAFF.

In its sample, this clone was seen once. The chain recombines TRBV7-8 with TRBJ2-7; D not certain. Germline lookup yields CDR1 SGHVS and CDR2 FQNEAQ. The CDR3 runs to 15 residues. Trimming left V 5 bases short and J 0 bases short, with 14 bases between. This CDR3 reads CASSPLLASSYEQYF. The DNA for the CDR3 is TGTGCCAGCAGCCCGCTACTCGCGAGCTCCTACGAGCAGTACTTC.

The chain employs TRBV27 and TRBJ2-5; D is perhaps TRBD1 (6 bases). The J call may be faulty, since TRBJ2-7 better matches the DNA end. This CDR3 comprises 16 residues. Germline V gene data show CDR1 as MNHEY and CDR2 as SMNVEV (reference sequence). CDR3 region: CASSFGVGASGAEQYF. The CDR3 DNA reads as TGTGCCAGCAGTTTCGGGGTGGGCGCCTCAGGGGCCGAGCAGTACTTC.

Concerning this clone: At one end the junction does not follow the germline gene, possibly because of a read error. The chain employs TRBV7-7 and TRBJ2-7, with 8 bases lining up with TRBD1. This CDR3 comprises 15 residues. Germline CDR1 and CDR2: SSHAT and FNYEAQ (reference sequence). CDR3 sequence: CASSLTLTGEYEQYF. In DNA form, the CDR3 reads TGTGCTAGCAGCTTAACGTTGACAGGGGAATACGAGCAGTACTTC.

This rearrangement joins TRBV9 to TRBJ2-1; tentatively, D is TRBD2 (6 bases). The CDR3 has 15 amino acids. From germline, CDR1 is SGDLS and CDR2 YYNGEE. Between the trimmed V and J ends, which lost 0 bases and 3 bases, there was a span of 10 bases. Here the CDR3 DNA reads TGTGCCAGCAGCGTAGAAGGACTAAACTACAATGAGCAGTTCTTC. Amino acids: CASSVEGLNYNEQFF. Full variable domain (remainder filled in from reference TRBV9 and TRBJ2-1): DSGVTQTPKHLITATGQRVTLRCSPRSGDLSVYWYQQSLDQGLQFLIQYYNGEERAKGNILERFSAQQFPDLHSELNLSSLELGDSALYFCASSVEGLNYNEQFFGPGTRLTVL.

The genes are TRBV10-2 and TRBJ1-2, with D uncertain. CDR1 WSHSY and CDR2 SAAADI come from the germline V gene. CDR3 length: 13 amino acids. Trimming shortened V by 8 bases and J by 7 bases, and 17 bases separated the two germline ends. The CDR3 is CASLGRVEGGYTF. CDR3 in DNA: TGCGCCAGCCTGGGGAGGGTGGAAGGTGGCTACACCTTC.

The chain carries TRBV5-1 and TRBJ2-1, with TRBD1 matching over 9 bases. Unmatched junction bases numbered 5, after V lost 4 bases and J lost 6 bases. CDR1 is SGHRS, CDR2 YFSETQ, per germline. CDR3 length: 14 amino acids. The DNA of the CDR3 is TGCGCCAGCAGCCCGACAGGGGGAACCAATGAGCAGTTCTTC. It yields the protein CASSPTGGTNEQFF.

Concerning this clone: The same CDR3 arises from other DNA sequences in this sample as well. The chain uses TRBV28 and TRBJ1-5; TRBD1 matches at 8 bases. This CDR3 has 17 residues. V shed 1 base, J shed 7 bases, and the junction held 12 bases outside the gene matches. Germline loops: CDR1 MDHEN, CDR2 SYDVKM. The CDR3 region has the DNA TGTGCCAGCAGTTTATATGGGACAGGACAATTAAACCAGCCCCAGCATTTT. Translated, it gives CASSLYGTGQLNQPQHF.

This chain links TRBV5-1 with TRBJ2-2; D is ambiguous. Trimming pared 6 bases from V and 2 bases from J, leaving 11 bases between. Germline V gene lookup returns CDR1 SGHRS and CDR2 YFSETQ. The CDR3 has 14 amino acids. The CDR3 region has the DNA TGCGCCAGCAACCCCACGGGTAACACCGGGGAGCTGTTTTTT. Encoded protein: CASNPTGNTGELFF.

The rearrangement joins TRBV25-1 to TRBJ1-2; TRBD1 matches at 12 bases. V shed 5 bases and J 7 bases; nucleotides not matched to a gene: 8. The length of the CDR3 is 15 residues. Germline V CDR1 and CDR2: MGHDK, SYGVNS. CDR3 sequence: CASSMGTGGTGGYTF. In DNA, the CDR3 is TGTGCCAGCAGTATGGGGACAGGGGGCACGGGTGGCTACACCTTC.

The chain uses TRBV6-5 and TRBJ1-3; D might be TRBD1 (6 bases). CDR3 length: 16 residues. From germline, CDR1 is MNHEY and CDR2 SVGAGI. Trimming took off 0 bases at V and 4 bases at J, with 13 bases between the two ends. CDR3 amino acids: CASSYSSPGAGNTIYF. The CDR3 DNA reads TGTGCCAGCAGTTACTCGTCCCCAGGGGCAGGAAACACCATATATTTT.

The chain links TRBV5-4 to TRBJ2-3, with 9 bases fitting TRBD2. CDR3 length: 15 residues. The V gene end was trimmed by 7 bases and the J gene end by 0 bases; junction bases not matched to a gene: 6. The germline CDR1 and CDR2 sequences are SGHNT and YYREEE (reference sequence). Here the CDR3 DNA reads TGTGCCAGCCTCTCGGCGGGGGGGAGCACAGATACGCAGTATTTT. Amino acids: CASLSAGGSTDTQYF.

This clone has more than one count but fewer than ten. V usage is TRBV6-5 and J usage is TRBJ2-5; D possibly corresponds to TRBD1 (6 bases). The CDR3 loop spans 14 amino acids. Trimming left V 4 bases short and J 3 bases short, with 12 bases between. CDR1 is MNHEY and CDR2 is SVGAGI in the germline V gene. The CDR3 nucleotides read TGTGCCAGCAGTTGGCCAGGGGCCAAAGAGACCCAGTACTTC. It specifies CASSWPGAKETQYF.

The V call is TRBV19, the J call TRBJ2-5, with 7 bases lining up with TRBD1. After removal of 5 bases from V and 0 bases from J, the junction contained 6 bases not matched to a gene. Germline V gene data show CDR1 as LNHDA and CDR2 as SQIVND (reference sequence). The CDR3 spans 15 residues. The CDR3 DNA is TGTGCCAGTAGTCCATGGACAGGAGACCAAGAGACCCAGTACTTC. Amino acids: CASSPWTGDQETQYF.

In nucleotides, the CDR3 is TGTGCCAGCAGCTTCGGGAGGTTGTCTTTCTTT. Translating it yields CASSFGRLSFF. This chain links TRBV7-9 with TRBJ1-1; D unclear. The germline CDR1 and CDR2 sequences are SEHNR and FQNEAQ (reference sequence). V gave up 3 bases and J gave up 12 bases, with 11 bases separating them. CDR3 length: 11 residues. The variable domain in full, completed from reference TRBV7-9 and TRBJ1-1, reads DTGVSQNPRHKITKRGQNVTFRCDPISEHNRLYWYRQTLGQGPEFLTYFQNEAQLEKSRLLSDRFSAERPKGSFSTLEIQRTEQGDSAMYLCASSFGRLSFFGQGTRLTVV.

The chain employs TRBV9 and TRBJ2-7; 7 bases are shared with TRBD2. The V and J ends lost 3 bases and 5 bases, in that order; junction bases with no gene match: 8. The germline V gene has CDR1 SGDLS and CDR2 YYNGEE. The CDR3 is made up of 14 amino acids. CDR3 coding DNA: TGTGCCAGCAGCGCGGGAGGCCGGGGGAACGAGCAGTACTTC. Amino acids: CASSAGGRGNEQYF.

J is TRBJ2-7 and V is TRBV7-9; TRBD2 is a possible D gene (6 bases). V lost 1 base, J lost 0 bases, and 10 bases lay in between. Looked up from germline, CDR1 is SEHNR and CDR2 is FQNEAQ (reference sequence). CDR3 length equals 15 residues. The CDR3 reads CASSLVPSASYEQYF. The CDR3 DNA reads TGTGCCAGCAGCTTAGTTCCTAGCGCCTCCTACGAGCAGTACTTC.

Notes on this clone: The germline gene is not matched at one end of the junction; a read error may be the cause. The chain has TRBV7-9 and TRBJ1-2; unclear D gene. CDR1 is SEHNR and CDR2 is FQNEAQ in the germline V gene (reference sequence). The CDR3 totals 12 residues. CDR3 coding DNA: TGTTCCAGCAGCTTTGGGGAGGAAGGCTACACCTTC. This encodes CSSSFGEEGYTF. Combining the CDR3 with reference TRBV7-9 and TRBJ1-2 gives the whole variable domain DTGVSQNPRHKITKRGQNVTFRCDPISEHNRLYWYRQTLGQGPEFLTYFQNEAQLEKSRLLSDRFSAERPKGSFSTLEIQRTEQGDSAMYLCSSSFGEEGYTFGSGTRLTVV.

The chain employs TRBV18 and TRBJ2-5, with 9 bases lining up with TRBD1. The CDR3 loop spans 15 amino acids. After removal of 3 bases from V and 4 bases from J, the junction contained 6 bases not matched to a gene. Germline CDR1 reads KGHSH; CDR2 reads LQKENI. The CDR3 sequence: CASSPFGQGPETQYF. For the CDR3, the DNA is TGTGCCAGCTCACCTTTCGGACAGGGGCCAGAGACCCAGTACTTC.

The V and J genes are TRBV18 and TRBJ2-5; 11 bases agree with TRBD2. V lost 3 bases to trimming and J lost 0 bases; unmatched junction nucleotides: 3. The CDR3 covers 16 residues. From germline, CDR1 is KGHSH and CDR2 LQKENI. In DNA, the CDR3 is TGTGCCAGCTCACCTACGACTAGCGGGAACCAAGAGACCCAGTACTTC. It specifies CASSPTTSGNQETQYF.

The chain joins TRBV7-2 to TRBJ2-3, with D possibly being TRBD2 (5 bases). V shed 1 base and J shed 9 bases, with 11 bases lying between them. Germline V gene sequence: CDR1 SGHTA, CDR2 FQGNSA. The CDR3 totals 13 residues. CDR3 coding DNA: TGTGCCAGCAGCTTAGTCGGAGAGGGCACGCAGTATTTT. Translated, it gives CASSLVGEGTQYF.

The gene calls are TRBV5-1 and TRBJ2-7; D uncertain. This CDR3 spans 12 amino acids. Trimming took 0 bases from V and 2 from J, leaving 3 bases between them. Germline values: CDR1 SGHRS, CDR2 YFSETQ. The CDR3, as DNA: TGCGCCAGCAGCTTGGGTACCTACGAGCAGTACTTC. It is translated as CASSLGTYEQYF.

V is TRBV9 and J is TRBJ2-5; TRBD2 matches 12 bases. The germline V gene has CDR1 SGDLS and CDR2 YYNGEE. The CDR3 sequence is 14 residues long. Losses at the gene ends were 4 bases for V and 5 bases for J; bases not matched to a gene: 3. The CDR3 reads CASSPGTSGETQYF. The CDR3 DNA follows: TGTGCCAGCAGCCCGGGGACTAGCGGGGAGACCCAGTACTTC.

The chain carries TRBV28 and TRBJ1-5; D is ambiguous. The germline V and J ends were trimmed by 9 bases and 0 bases, with 15 bases remaining between them. Germline lookup yields CDR1 MDHEN and CDR2 SYDVKM. The CDR3 length is 15 residues. This CDR3 is CASRSYQDSNQPQHF. CDR3 nucleotides: TGTGCCAGTAGATCGTACCAAGATAGCAATCAGCCCCAGCATTTT.

This clone occurred a few times. This chain joins TRBV19 and TRBJ1-5; the D gene is possibly TRBD1 (5 bases). Trimming took off 5 bases at V and 9 bases at J, with 17 bases between the two ends. This CDR3 has 14 residues. From germline, CDR1 is LNHDA and CDR2 SQIVND (reference sequence). The CDR3 region has the DNA TGTGCCAGTAGTCCCGGGGGGACCCCATCGCCCCAGCATTTT. This translates into CASSPGGTPSPQHF. Using reference TRBV19 and TRBJ1-5 for the parts outside the CDR3, the full variable domain is DGGITQSPKYLFRKEGQNVTLSCEQNLNHDAMYWYRQDPGQGLRLIYYSQIVNDFQKGDIAEGYSVSREKKESFPLTVTSAQKNPTAFYLCASSPGGTPSPQHFGDGTRLSIL.